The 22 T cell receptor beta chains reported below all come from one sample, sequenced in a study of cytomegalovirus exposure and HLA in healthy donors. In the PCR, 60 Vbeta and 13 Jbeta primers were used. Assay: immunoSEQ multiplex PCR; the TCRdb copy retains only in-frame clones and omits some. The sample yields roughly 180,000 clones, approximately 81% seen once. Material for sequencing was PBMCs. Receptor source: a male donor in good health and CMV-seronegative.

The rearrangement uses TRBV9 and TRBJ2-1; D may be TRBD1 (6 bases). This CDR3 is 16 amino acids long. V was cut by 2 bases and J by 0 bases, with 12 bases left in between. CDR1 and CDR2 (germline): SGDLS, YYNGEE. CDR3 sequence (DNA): TGTGCCAGCAGCGTGATGCAGGGGAGCTCCTACAATGAGCAGTTCTTC. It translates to CASSVMQGSSYNEQFF.

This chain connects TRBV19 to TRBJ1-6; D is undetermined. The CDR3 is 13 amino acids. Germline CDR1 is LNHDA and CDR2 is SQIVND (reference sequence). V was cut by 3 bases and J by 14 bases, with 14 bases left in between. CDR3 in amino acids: CASSIPDSLALHF. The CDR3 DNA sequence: TGTGCCAGTAGTATCCCGGACTCCTTGGCCCTCCACTTT. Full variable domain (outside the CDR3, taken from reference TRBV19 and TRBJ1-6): DGGITQSPKYLFRKEGQNVTLSCEQNLNHDAMYWYRQDPGQGLRLIYYSQIVNDFQKGDIAEGYSVSREKKESFPLTVTSAQKNPTAFYLCASSIPDSLALHFGNGTRLTVT.

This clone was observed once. The CDR3 nucleotides are TGTGCCAGTATACGGGACAGGGGCACCTACGAGCAGTACTTC. Translating it yields CASIRDRGTYEQYF. This chain joins TRBV6-5 and TRBJ2-7; TRBD1 matches 10 bases. The germline CDR1 and CDR2 sequences are MNHEY and SVGAGI. V shed 9 bases, J shed 2 bases, and the junction held 7 bases outside the gene matches. This CDR3 has 14 residues.

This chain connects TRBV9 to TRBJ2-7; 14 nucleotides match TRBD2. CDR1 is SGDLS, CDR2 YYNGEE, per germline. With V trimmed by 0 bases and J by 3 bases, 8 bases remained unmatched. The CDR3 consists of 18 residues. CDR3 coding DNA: TGTGCCAGCAGCGTAGCCACGACTAGCGGGGGGGCTAACTACGAGCAGTACTTC. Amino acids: CASSVATTSGGANYEQYF.

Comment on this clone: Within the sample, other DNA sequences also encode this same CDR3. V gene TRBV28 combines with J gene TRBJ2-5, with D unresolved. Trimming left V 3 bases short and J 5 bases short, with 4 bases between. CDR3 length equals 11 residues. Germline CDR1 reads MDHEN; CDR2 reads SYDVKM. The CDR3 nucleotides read TGTGCCAGCAGTTTGCAGGAGACCCAGTACTTC. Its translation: CASSLQETQYF.

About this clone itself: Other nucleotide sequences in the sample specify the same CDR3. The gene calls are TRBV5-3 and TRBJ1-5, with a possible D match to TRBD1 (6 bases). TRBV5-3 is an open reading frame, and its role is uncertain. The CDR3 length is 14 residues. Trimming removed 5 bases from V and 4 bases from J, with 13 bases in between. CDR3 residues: CARRCRQANQPQHF. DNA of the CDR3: TGTGCCAGAAGGTGTAGACAGGCTAATCAGCCCCAGCATTTT.

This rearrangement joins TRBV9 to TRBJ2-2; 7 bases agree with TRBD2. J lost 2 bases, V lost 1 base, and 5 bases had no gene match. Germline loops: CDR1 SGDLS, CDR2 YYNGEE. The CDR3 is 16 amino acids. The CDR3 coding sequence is TGTGCCAGCAGCGTATCTGCGGGGGTCAACACCGGGGAGCTGTTTTTT. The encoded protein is CASSVSAGVNTGELFF.

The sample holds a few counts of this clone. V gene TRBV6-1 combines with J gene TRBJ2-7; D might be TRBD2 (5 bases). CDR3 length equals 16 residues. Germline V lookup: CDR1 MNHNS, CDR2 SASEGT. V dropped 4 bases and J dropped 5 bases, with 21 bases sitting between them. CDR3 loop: CASSGGETTYHHEQYF. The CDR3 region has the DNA TGTGCCAGCAGTGGGGGTGAGACTACCTACCACCACGAGCAGTACTTC.

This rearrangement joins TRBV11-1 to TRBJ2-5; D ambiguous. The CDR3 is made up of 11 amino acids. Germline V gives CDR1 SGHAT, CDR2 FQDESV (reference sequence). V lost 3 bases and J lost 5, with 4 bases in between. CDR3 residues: CASSFEETQYF. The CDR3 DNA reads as TGTGCCAGCAGCTTTGAGGAGACCCAGTACTTC. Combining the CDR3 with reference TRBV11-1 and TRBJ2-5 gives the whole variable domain EAEVAQSPRYKITEKSQAVAFWCDPISGHATLYWYRQILGQGPELLVQFQDESVVDDSQLPKDRFSAERLKGVDSTLKIQPAELGDSAMYLCASSFEETQYFGPGTRLLVL.

CDR3 sequence (DNA): TGTGCCAGCAGCTTAGGGACAACCTCCTACAATGAGCAGTTCTTC. This translates into CASSLGTTSYNEQFF. The chain carries TRBV7-9 and TRBJ2-1, with TRBD1 as a possible D gene (5 bases). V was cut by 1 base and J by 0 bases, with 7 bases left in between. Germline loops: CDR1 SEHNR, CDR2 FQNEAQ (reference sequence). The CDR3 consists of 15 residues.

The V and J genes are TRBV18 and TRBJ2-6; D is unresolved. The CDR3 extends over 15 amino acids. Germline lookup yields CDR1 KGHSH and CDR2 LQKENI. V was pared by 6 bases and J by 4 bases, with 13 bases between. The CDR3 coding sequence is TGTGCCAGCTCCCAGGCAGTCTCCGGGGCCAACGTCCTGACTTTC. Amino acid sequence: CASSQAVSGANVLTF.

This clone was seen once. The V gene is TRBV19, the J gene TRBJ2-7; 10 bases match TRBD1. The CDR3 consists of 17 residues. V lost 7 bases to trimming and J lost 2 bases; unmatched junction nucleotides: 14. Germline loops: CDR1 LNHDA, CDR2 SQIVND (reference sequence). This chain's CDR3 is CASMATGQGKAAYEQYF. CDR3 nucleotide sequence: TGTGCCAGTATGGCAACGGGACAGGGGAAGGCGGCCTACGAGCAGTACTTC.

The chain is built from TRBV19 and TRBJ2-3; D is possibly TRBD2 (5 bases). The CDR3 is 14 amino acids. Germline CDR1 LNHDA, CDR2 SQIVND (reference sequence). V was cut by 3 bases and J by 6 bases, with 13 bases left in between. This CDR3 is CASSMGGLGDTQYF. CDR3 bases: TGTGCCAGTAGTATGGGCGGGTTGGGCGATACGCAGTATTTT.

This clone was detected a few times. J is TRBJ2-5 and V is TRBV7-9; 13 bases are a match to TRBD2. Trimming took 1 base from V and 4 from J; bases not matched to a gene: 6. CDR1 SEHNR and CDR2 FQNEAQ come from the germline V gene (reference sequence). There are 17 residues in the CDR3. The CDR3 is CASSLELAGGPGETQYF. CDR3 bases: TGTGCCAGCAGCTTAGAACTAGCGGGAGGGCCTGGAGAGACCCAGTACTTC. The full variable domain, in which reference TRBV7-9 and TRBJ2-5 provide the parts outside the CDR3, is DTGVSQNPRHKITKRGQNVTFRCDPISEHNRLYWYRQTLGQGPEFLTYFQNEAQLEKSRLLSDRFSAERPKGSFSTLEIQRTEQGDSAMYLCASSLELAGGPGETQYFGPGTRLLVL.

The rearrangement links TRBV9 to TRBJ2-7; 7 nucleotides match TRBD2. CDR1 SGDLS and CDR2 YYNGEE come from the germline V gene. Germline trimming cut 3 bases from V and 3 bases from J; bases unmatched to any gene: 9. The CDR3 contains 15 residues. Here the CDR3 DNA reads TGTGCCAGCAGCGAAGGGGCGGGAGCCCTCTACGAGCAGTACTTC. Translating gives CASSEGAGALYEQYF.

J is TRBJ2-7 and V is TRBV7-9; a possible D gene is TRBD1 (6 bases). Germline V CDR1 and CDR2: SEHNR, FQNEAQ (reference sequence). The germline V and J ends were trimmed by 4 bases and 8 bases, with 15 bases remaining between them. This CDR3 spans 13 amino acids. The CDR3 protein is CASSSVGWGQQYF. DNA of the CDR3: TGTGCCAGCAGCTCAGTCGGGTGGGGGCAGCAGTACTTC. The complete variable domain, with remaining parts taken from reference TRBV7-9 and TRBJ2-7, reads DTGVSQNPRHKITKRGQNVTFRCDPISEHNRLYWYRQTLGQGPEFLTYFQNEAQLEKSRLLSDRFSAERPKGSFSTLEIQRTEQGDSAMYLCASSSVGWGQQYFGPGTRLTVT.

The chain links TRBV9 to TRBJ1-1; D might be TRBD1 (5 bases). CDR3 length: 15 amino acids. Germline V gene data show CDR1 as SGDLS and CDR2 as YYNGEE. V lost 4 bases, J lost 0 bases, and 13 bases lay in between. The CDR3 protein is CASSKRQNMNTEAFF. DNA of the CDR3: TGTGCCAGCAGCAAACGACAGAACATGAACACTGAAGCTTTCTTT.

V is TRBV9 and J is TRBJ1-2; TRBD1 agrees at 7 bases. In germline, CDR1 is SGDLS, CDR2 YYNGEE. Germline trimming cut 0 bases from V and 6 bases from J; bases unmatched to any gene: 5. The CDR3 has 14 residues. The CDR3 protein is CASSVGRTGDGYTF. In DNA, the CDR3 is TGTGCCAGCAGCGTAGGCCGAACAGGGGATGGCTACACCTTC.

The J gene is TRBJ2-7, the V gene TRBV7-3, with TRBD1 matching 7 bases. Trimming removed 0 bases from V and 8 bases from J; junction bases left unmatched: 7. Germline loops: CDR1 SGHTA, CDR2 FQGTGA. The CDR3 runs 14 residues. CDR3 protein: CASSLTFGTAQQYF. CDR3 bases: TGTGCCAGCAGCTTAACGTTTGGGACAGCCCAGCAGTACTTC.

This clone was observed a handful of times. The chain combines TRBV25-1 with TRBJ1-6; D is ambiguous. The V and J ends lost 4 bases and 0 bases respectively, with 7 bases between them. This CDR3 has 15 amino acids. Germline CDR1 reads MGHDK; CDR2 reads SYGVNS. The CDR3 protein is CASSAGSSYNSPLHF. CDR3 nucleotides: TGTGCCAGCAGTGCTGGGAGCTCCTATAATTCACCCCTCCACTTT. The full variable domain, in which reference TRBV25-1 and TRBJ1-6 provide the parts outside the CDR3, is EADIYQTPRYLVIGTGKKITLECSQTMGHDKMYWYQQDPGMELHLIHYSYGVNSTEKGDLSSESTVSRIRTEHFPLTLESARPSHTSQYLCASSAGSSYNSPLHFGNGTRLTVT.

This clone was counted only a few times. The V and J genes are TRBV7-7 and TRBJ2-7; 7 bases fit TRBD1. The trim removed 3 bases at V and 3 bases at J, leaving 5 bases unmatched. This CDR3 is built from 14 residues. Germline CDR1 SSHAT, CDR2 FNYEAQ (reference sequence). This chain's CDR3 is CASSFRDSGYEQYF. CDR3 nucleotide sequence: TGTGCCAGCAGCTTCCGGGACAGCGGCTACGAGCAGTACTTC.

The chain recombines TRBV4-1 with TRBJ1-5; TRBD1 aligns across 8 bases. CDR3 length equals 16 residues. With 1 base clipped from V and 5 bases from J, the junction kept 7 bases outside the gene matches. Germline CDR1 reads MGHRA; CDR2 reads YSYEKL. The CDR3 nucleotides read TGCGCCAGCAGCCAAGGATCAGGGGGCTGGGATCAGCCCCAGCATTTT. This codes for CASSQGSGGWDQPQHF.